These 8 T cell receptor beta chains were sequenced from one sample in a study of glioma-infiltrating T cells. Using RNA template, CDR3s of TCR alpha and beta were amplified with iRepertoire arm-PCR. TCRdb redid the calling of the multiplex PCR reads with MiXCR, one entry per CDR3 protein. The sample gives about 400,000 distinct CDR3 sequences, roughly two fifths of which show up once; 12% is in the top ten. Input material: glioma tissue, nonneoplastic brain tissue, or PBMCs (not recorded which). These receptors all come from a human donor with low-grade glioma or glioblastoma, undergoing nonglioma brain surgery, or in good health (not recorded which).

This clonotype turned up a few times. This rearrangement joins TRBV6-6 to TRBJ2-1; 9 positions match TRBD1. Losses at the gene ends were 2 bases for V and 6 bases for J; bases not matched to a gene: 2. CDR1 is MNHNY and CDR2 is SVGAGI in the germline V gene (reference sequence). CDR3 length equals 14 residues. The CDR3 loop reads CASSYGTGSNEQFF. In DNA, the CDR3 is TGTGCCAGCAGTTACGGGACAGGGAGCAATGAGCAGTTCTTC.

This clonotype was observed a handful of times. The chain has TRBV14 and TRBJ2-1; unclear D gene. Germline CDR1 reads SGHDN; CDR2 reads FVKESK. V lost 1 base and J 0 bases, leaving 7 bases between the germline ends. This CDR3 has 15 amino acids. Here the CDR3 DNA reads TGTGCCAGCAGCCAAGCGGGTTTCTCCTACAATGAGCAGTTCTTC. Residues: CASSQAGFSYNEQFF. Drawing the rest from reference TRBV14 and TRBJ2-1, the complete variable domain is EAGVTQFPSHSVIEKGQTVTLRCDPISGHDNLYWYRRVMGKEIKFLLHFVKESKQDESGMPNNRFLAERTGGTYSTLKVQPAELEDSGVYFCASSQAGFSYNEQFFGPGTRLTVL.

V gene TRBV7-2 combines with J gene TRBJ2-3; 11 nucleotides agree with TRBD2. The germline V gene encodes CDR1 SGHTA and CDR2 FQGNSA. The CDR3 loop spans 17 amino acids. Losses at the gene ends were 0 bases for V and 4 bases for J; bases not matched to a gene: 6. CDR3 in amino acids: CASSLALAGGRADTQYF. The CDR3 DNA sequence: TGTGCCAGCAGCTTAGCGCTAGCGGGAGGCCGGGCAGATACGCAGTATTTT.

On this clonotype itself: The DNA is omitted, as the CDR3 cannot be located on it reliably, and the CDR3 follows TCRdb's listing. V gene TRBV11-2 combines with J gene TRBJ2-1; the table assigns TRBD1, which was not confirmed against the DNA. From germline, CDR1 is SGHAT and CDR2 FQNNGV. The CDR3 adds up to 19 amino acids, both ends counted. The CDR3: CASSLQLLWSSGQGHGIDF.

The chain combines TRBV20-1 with TRBJ2-7; 11 nucleotides line up with TRBD2. This CDR3 has 15 residues. The V segment lost 6 bases and the J segment 4 bases; nucleotides outside the gene matches: 11. CDR1 and CDR2 (germline): DFQATT, SNEGSKA (reference sequence). The chain's CDR3 is CSAEDGGLAEYEQYF. As DNA, the CDR3 is TGCAGTGCGGAAGACGGGGGACTAGCGGAGTACGAGCAGTACTTC.

This clonotype was counted between two and nine times. The chain links TRBV28 to TRBJ1-5, with TRBD1 as a possible D gene (5 bases). V was cut by 3 bases and J by 5 bases, with 14 bases left in between. CDR3 length: 15 residues. CDR1 and CDR2 from the germline V gene are MDHEN and SYDVKM. CDR3 sequence: CASSFLRREDQPQHF. CDR3 bases: TGTGCCAGCAGTTTTTTGCGCAGGGAGGATCAGCCCCAGCATTTT.

This chain connects TRBV2 to TRBJ2-1; 7 bases map to TRBD2. The CDR3 totals 13 residues. The germline gives CDR1 SNHLY, CDR2 FYNNEI. V dropped 7 bases and J dropped 7; count of bases not matched to a gene: 7. Written as DNA, the CDR3 is TGTGCCAGCACTTCCTGGGAGGGTAATGAGCAGTTCTTC. It yields the protein CASTSWEGNEQFF. Complete variable domain (other parts from reference TRBV2 and TRBJ2-1): EPEVTQTPSHQVTQMGQEVILRCVPISNHLYFYWYRQILGQKVEFLVSFYNNEISEKSEIFDDQFSVERPDGSNFTLKIRSTKLEDSAMYFCASTSWEGNEQFFGPGTRLTVL.

The chain recombines TRBV14 with TRBJ2-7; tentatively, D is TRBD1 (6 bases). The germline CDR1 and CDR2 sequences are SGHDN and FVKESK. This CDR3 is built from 15 residues. Trimming removed 4 bases at V and 1 base at J, with 14 bases between. Here the CDR3 DNA reads TGTGCCAGCAGCCTAACAGGGTTGGGGTCCTACGAGCAGTACTTC. Protein product: CASSLTGLGSYEQYF.